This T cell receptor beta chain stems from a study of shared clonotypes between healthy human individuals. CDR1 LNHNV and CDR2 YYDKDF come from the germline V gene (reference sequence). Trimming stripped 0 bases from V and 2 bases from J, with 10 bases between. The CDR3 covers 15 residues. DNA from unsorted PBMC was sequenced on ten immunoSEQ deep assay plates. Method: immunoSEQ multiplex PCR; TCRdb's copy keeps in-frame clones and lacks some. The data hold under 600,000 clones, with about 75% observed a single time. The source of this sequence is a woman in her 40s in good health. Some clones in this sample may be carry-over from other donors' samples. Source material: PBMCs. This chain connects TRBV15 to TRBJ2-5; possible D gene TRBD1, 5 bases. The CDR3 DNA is TGTGCCACCAGCAGAGATGGGGCAGTACAAGAGACCCAGTACTTC. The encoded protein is CATSRDGAVQETQYF.